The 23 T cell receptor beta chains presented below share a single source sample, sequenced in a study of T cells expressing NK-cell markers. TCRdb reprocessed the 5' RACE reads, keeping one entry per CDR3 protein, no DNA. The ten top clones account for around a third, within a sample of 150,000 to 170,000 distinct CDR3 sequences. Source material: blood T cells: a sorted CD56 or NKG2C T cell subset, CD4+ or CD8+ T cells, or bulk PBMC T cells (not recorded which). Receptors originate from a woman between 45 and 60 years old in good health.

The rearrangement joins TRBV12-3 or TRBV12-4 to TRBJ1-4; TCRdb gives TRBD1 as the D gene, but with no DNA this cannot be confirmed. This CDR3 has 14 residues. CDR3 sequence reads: CASSVWDRFEKLFF.

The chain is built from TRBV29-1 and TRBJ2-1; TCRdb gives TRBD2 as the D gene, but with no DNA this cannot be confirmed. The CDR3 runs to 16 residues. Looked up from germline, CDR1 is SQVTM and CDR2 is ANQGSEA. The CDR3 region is CSVVLAGGGSYNEQFF.

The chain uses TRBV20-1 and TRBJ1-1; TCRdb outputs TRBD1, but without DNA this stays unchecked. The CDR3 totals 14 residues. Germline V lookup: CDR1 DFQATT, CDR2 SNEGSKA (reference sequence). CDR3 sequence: CSARAQGGPGAAFF.

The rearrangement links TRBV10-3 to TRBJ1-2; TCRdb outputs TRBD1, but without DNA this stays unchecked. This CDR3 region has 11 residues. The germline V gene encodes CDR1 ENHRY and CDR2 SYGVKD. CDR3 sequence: CAISGTGSYTF.

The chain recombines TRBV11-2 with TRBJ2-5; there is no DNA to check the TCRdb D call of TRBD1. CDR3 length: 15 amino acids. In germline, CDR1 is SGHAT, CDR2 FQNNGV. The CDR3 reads CASSGRVSAEETQYF.

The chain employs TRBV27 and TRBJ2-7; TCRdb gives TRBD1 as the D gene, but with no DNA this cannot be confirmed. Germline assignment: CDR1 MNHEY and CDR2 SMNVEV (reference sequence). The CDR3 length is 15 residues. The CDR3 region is CASSLSGTALGEQYF.

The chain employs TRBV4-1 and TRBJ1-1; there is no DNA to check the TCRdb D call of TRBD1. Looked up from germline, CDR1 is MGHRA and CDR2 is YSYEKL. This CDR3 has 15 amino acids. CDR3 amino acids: CASSQLTGGRAEAFF.

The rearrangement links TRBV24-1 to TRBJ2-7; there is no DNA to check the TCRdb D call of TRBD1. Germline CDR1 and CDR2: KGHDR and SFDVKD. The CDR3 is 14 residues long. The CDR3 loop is CATSGQGDPYEQYF.

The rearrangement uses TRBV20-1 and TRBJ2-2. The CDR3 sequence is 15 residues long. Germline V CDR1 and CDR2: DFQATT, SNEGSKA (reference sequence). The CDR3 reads CSARDPSENTGELFF.

The CDR3 here is CAITQGVGQGYGYTF. The chain combines TRBV10-3 with TRBJ1-2; without DNA, the TCRdb call of TRBD1 cannot be checked. The CDR3 has 15 residues. CDR1 is ENHRY and CDR2 is SYGVKD in the germline V gene.

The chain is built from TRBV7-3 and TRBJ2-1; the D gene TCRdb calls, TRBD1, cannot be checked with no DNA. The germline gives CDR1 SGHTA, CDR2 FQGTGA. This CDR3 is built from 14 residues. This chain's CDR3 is CASSKEGSYNEQFF.

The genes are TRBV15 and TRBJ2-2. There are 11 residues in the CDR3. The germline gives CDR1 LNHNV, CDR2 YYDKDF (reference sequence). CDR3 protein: CATSRWGELFF. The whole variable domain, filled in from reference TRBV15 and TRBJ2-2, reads DAMVIQNPRYQVTQFGKPVTLSCSQTLNHNVMYWYQQKSSQAPKLLFHYYDKDFNNEADTPDNFQSRRPNTSFCFLDIRSPGLGDTAMYLCATSRWGELFFGEGSRLTVL.

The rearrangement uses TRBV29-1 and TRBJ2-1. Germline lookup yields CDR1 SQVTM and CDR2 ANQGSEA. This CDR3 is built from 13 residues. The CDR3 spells CSVAGGPDHEQFF.

The CDR3: CASSLALTAFDTF. The gene calls are TRBV12-3 or TRBV12-4 and TRBJ1-2. CDR3 size: 13 residues.

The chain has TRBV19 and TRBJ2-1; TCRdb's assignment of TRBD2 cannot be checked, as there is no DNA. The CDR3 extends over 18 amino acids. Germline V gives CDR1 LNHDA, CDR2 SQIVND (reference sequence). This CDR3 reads CASSIGGLAENSYNEQFF. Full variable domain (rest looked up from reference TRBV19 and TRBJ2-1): DGGITQSPKYLFRKEGQNVTLSCEQNLNHDAMYWYRQDPGQGLRLIYYSQIVNDFQKGDIAEGYSVSREKKESFPLTVTSAQKNPTAFYLCASSIGGLAENSYNEQFFGPGTRLTVL.

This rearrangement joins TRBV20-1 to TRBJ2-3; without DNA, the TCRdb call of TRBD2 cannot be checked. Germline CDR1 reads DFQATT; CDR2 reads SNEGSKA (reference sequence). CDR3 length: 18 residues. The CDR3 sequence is CSLTGPLGLAVSTDTQYF.

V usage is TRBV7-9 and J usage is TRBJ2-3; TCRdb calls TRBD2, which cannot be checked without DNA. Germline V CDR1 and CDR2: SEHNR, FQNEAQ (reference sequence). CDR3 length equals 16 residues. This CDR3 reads CASSPGLADFGLTQYF.

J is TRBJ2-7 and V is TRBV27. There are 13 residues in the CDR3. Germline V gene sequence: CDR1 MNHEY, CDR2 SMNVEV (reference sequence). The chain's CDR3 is CASSPGASYEQYF.

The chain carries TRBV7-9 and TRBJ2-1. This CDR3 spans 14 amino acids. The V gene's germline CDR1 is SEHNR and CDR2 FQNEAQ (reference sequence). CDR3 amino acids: CASSLVGLLGEQFF.

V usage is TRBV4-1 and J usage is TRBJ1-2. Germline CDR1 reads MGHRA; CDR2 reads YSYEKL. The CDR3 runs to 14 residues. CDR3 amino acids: CASSPEWGGDGYTF.

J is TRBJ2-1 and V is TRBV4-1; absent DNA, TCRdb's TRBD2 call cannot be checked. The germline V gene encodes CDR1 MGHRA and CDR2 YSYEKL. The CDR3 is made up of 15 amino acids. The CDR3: CASSQEGPNWNEQFF.

The chain's CDR3 is CSAMSPDSSYEQYF. The chain uses TRBV20-1 and TRBJ2-7; as DNA is missing, the TRBD1 call by TCRdb cannot be tested. The CDR3 runs to 14 residues. Germline lookup yields CDR1 DFQATT and CDR2 SNEGSKA (reference sequence).

The CDR3 loop reads CASTPGLDIGNEQFF. This rearrangement joins TRBV19 to TRBJ2-1; TCRdb selects TRBD2, and the lack of DNA leaves this call unchecked. Germline CDR1 LNHDA, CDR2 SQIVND (reference sequence). CDR3 length equals 15 residues.